This TCR beta chain was found in a study of T-cell memory formation after mild COVID-19. MiXCR was run by TCRdb on the 5' RACE reads, yielding one entry per CDR3 protein. The data show hundreds of thousands of distinct CDR3 sequences, roughly 17% seen once. The CDR3 spans 17 residues. The J segment lost 7 bases and the V segment lost 0 bases, leaving 8 bases of the junction unmatched. Per germline, CDR1 SGHRS and CDR2 YFSETQ. The sequence derives from an adult woman who had mild COVID-19 (a few samples of this study predate the infection). Cell type and time point are not known. J is TRBJ2-2 and V is TRBV5-1; 11 bases agree with TRBD2. Sequenced: PBMCs or a T cell subset sorted from them (not recorded which). The CDR3 here is CASSLELAGAPGGELFF. The CDR3 nucleotides are TGCGCCAGCAGCTTGGAACTAGCGGGGGCCCCGGGCGGGGAGCTGTTTTTT. Full variable domain (outside the CDR3, taken from reference TRBV5-1 and TRBJ2-2): KAGVTQTPRYLIKTRGQQVTLSCSPISGHRSVSWYQQTPGQGLQFLFEYFSETQRNKGNFPGRFSGRQFSNSRSEMNVSTLELGDSALYLCASSLELAGAPGGELFFGEGSRLTVL.